These 5 T cell receptor beta chains were sequenced from one sample in a study of T cell changes during pregnancy in multiple sclerosis. Assay used: immunoSEQ multiplex PCR; TCRdb lists only in-frame clones, some missing. The sample records about 71,000 clones, approximately 94% being singletons. Sequences were derived from peripheral blood, sampled in the third trimester of pregnancy. These receptors all come from a female donor with multiple sclerosis, enrolled in a pregnancy study.

The chain carries TRBV7-2 and TRBJ1-4, with 9 bases matching TRBD1. V was clipped by 4 bases and J by 13 bases; unmatched bases: 7. This CDR3 is 13 amino acids long. Germline CDR1 and CDR2: SGHTA and FQGNSA. This CDR3 reads CASSSGTGLGLFF. CDR3 nucleotide sequence: TGTGCCAGCAGCTCCGGGACAGGGTTGGGACTGTTTTTT.

V and J are TRBV7-9 and TRBJ1-1; D perhaps matches TRBD1 (5 bases). Looked up from germline, CDR1 is SEHNR and CDR2 is FQNEAQ (reference sequence). The V and J ends lost 5 bases and 1 base respectively, with 14 bases between them. The CDR3 is 15 residues long. Here the CDR3 DNA reads TGTGCCAGCAGCCCGCATCGGGGGAAGAACACTGAAGCTTTCTTT. It encodes CASSPHRGKNTEAFF.

J is TRBJ2-6 and V is TRBV7-9; D gene ambiguous. The CDR3 length is 15 residues. Trimming cost V 5 bases and J 0 bases, with 8 bases left between them. Germline CDR1 SEHNR, CDR2 FQNEAQ (reference sequence). This CDR3 reads CASSRTYSGANVLTF. The CDR3 DNA reads TGTGCCAGCAGCCGAACCTACTCTGGGGCCAACGTCCTGACTTTC. Supplemented by reference TRBV7-9 and TRBJ2-6, the full variable domain reads DTGVSQNPRHKITKRGQNVTFRCDPISEHNRLYWYRQTLGQGPEFLTYFQNEAQLEKSRLLSDRFSAERPKGSFSTLEIQRTEQGDSAMYLCASSRTYSGANVLTFGAGSRLTVL.

This clone appeared a few times. J is TRBJ2-7 and V is TRBV5-1; TRBD2 aligns across 8 bases. Germline V lookup: CDR1 SGHRS, CDR2 YFSETQ. Trimming cost V 1 base and J 5 bases; bases outside gene matches: 8. CDR3 length equals 15 residues. This CDR3 is CASSLKSAGVNEQYF. As DNA, the CDR3 is TGCGCCAGCAGCTTGAAGTCAGCGGGAGTGAACGAGCAGTACTTC.

This CDR3 reads CASSERRAYTDTQYF. The CDR3 DNA reads as TGTGCCAGCAGTGAAAGGAGGGCGTACACAGATACGCAGTATTTT. V gene TRBV2 combines with J gene TRBJ2-3; tentatively, D is TRBD2 (6 bases). Deletions cut 2 bases from V and 2 bases from J, with 11 bases between. Germline CDR1 SNHLY, CDR2 FYNNEI. The CDR3 length is 15 residues. Complete variable domain (other parts from reference TRBV2 and TRBJ2-3): EPEVTQTPSHQVTQMGQEVILRCVPISNHLYFYWYRQILGQKVEFLVSFYNNEISEKSEIFDDQFSVERPDGSNFTLKIRSTKLEDSAMYFCASSERRAYTDTQYFGPGTRLTVL.